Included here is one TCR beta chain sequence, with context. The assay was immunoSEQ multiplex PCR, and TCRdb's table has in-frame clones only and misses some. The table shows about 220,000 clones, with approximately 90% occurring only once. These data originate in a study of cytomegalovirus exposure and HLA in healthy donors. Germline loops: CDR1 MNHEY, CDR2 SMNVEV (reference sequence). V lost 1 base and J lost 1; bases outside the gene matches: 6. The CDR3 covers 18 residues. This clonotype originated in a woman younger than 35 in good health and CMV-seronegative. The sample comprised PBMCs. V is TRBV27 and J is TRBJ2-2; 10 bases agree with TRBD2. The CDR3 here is CASSLLRTSGMNTGELFF. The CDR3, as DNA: TGTGCCAGCAGTTTATTACGGACTAGCGGTATGAACACCGGGGAGCTGTTTTTT.